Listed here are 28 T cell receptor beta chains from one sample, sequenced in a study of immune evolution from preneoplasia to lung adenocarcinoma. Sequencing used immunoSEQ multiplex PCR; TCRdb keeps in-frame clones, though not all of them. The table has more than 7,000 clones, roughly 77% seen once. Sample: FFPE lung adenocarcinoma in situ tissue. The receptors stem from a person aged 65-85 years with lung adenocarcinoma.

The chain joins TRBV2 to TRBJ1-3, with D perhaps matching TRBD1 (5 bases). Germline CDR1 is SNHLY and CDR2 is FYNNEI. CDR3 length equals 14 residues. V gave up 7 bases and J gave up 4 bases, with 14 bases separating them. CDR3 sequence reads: CASNDYRTGNTIYF. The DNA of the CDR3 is TGTGCCAGCAATGACTATCGGACAGGAAACACCATATATTTT. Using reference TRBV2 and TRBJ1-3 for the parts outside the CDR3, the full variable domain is EPEVTQTPSHQVTQMGQEVILRCVPISNHLYFYWYRQILGQKVEFLVSFYNNEISEKSEIFDDQFSVERPDGSNFTLKIRSTKLEDSAMYFCASNDYRTGNTIYFGEGSWLTVV.

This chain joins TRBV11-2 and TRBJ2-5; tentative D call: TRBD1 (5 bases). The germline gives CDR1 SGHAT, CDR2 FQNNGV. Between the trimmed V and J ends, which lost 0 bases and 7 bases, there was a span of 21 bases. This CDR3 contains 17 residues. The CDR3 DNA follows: TGTGCCAGCAGCTTAGAATACGTCAGTGGGGCGCGACGGACCCAGTACTTC. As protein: CASSLEYVSGARRTQYF. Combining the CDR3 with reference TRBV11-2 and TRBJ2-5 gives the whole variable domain EAGVAQSPRYKIIEKRQSVAFWCNPISGHATLYWYQQILGQGPKLLIQFQNNGVVDDSQLPKDRFSAERLKGVDSTLKIQPAKLEDSAVYLCASSLEYVSGARRTQYFGPGTRLLVL.

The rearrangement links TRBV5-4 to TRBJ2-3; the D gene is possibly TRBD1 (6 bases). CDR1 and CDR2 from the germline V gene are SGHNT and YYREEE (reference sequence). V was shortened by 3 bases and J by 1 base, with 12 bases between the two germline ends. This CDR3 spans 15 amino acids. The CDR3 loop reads CASSYTGFRTDTQYF. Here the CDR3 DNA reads TGTGCCAGCAGCTATACAGGGTTTCGCACAGATACGCAGTATTTT.

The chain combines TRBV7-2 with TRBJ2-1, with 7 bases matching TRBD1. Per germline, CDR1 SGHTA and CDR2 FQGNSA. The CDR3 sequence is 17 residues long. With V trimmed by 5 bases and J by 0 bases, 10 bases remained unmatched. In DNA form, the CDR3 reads TGTGCCAGCAGCCTAGAGGGACAGCCTAGCTCCTACAATGAGCAGTTCTTC. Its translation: CASSLEGQPSSYNEQFF.

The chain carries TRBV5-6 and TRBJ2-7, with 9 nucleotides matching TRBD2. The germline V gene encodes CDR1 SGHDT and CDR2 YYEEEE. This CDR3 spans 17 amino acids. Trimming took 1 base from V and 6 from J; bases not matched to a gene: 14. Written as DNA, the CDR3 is TGTGCCAGCAGCTTGTTAGGGCGGGAGGGCTTATCGGGCGAGCAGTACTTC. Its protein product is CASSLLGREGLSGEQYF.

The CDR3 loop is CASNPGDGQPQHF. The CDR3 nucleotides read TGTGCCAGTAATCCGGGTGACGGGCAGCCCCAGCATTTT. The chain joins TRBV19 to TRBJ1-5; the D is unclear. Germline CDR1 reads LNHDA; CDR2 reads SQIVND (reference sequence). This CDR3 has 13 amino acids. Trimming stripped 7 bases from V and 7 bases from J, with 14 bases between.

The CDR3, as DNA: TGTGCCAGCAGCTTTCTCCTAGCGGGAGGAGGCGATGAGCAGTTCTTC. Translated: CASSFLLAGGGDEQFF. The chain is built from TRBV11-2 and TRBJ2-1; 11 bases fit TRBD2. There are 16 residues in the CDR3. The germline V gene encodes CDR1 SGHAT and CDR2 FQNNGV. Trimming at V came to 3 bases and at J to 8 bases, leaving 9 bases not matched to a gene.

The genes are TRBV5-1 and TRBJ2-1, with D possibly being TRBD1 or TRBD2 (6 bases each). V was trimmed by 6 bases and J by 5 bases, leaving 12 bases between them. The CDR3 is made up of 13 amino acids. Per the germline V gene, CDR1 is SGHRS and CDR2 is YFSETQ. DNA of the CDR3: TGCGCCAGCAATACGGGGGCACACAATGAGCAGTTCTTC. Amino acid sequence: CASNTGAHNEQFF.

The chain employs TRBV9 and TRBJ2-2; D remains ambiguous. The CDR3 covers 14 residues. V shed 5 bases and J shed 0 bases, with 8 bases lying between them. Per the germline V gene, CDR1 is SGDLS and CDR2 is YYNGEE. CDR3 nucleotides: TGTGCCAGCAGTCAAACAGCGAACACCGGGGAGCTGTTTTTT. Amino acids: CASSQTANTGELFF. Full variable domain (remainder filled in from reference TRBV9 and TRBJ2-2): DSGVTQTPKHLITATGQRVTLRCSPRSGDLSVYWYQQSLDQGLQFLIQYYNGEERAKGNILERFSAQQFPDLHSELNLSSLELGDSALYFCASSQTANTGELFFGEGSRLTVL.

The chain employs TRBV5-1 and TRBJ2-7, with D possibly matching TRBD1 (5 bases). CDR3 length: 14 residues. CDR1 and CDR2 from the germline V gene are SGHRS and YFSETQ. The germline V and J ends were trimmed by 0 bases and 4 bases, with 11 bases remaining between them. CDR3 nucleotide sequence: TGCGCCAGCAGCTTGGGGTGGGGCGGATACGAGCAGTACTTC. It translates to CASSLGWGGYEQYF.

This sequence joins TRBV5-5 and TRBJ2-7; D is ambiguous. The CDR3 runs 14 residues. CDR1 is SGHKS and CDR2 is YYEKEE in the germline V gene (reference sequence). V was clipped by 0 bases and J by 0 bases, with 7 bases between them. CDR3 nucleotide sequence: TGTGCCAGCAGCTTGGAGGCTAGCTCCTACGAGCAGTACTTC. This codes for CASSLEASSYEQYF.

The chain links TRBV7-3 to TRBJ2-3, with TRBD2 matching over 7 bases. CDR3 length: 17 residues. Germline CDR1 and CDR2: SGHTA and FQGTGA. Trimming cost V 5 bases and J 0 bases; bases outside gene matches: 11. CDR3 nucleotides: TGTGCCAGCAGCCCCCTAGGAGCGGGGTCCAGCACAGATACGCAGTATTTT. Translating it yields CASSPLGAGSSTDTQYF.

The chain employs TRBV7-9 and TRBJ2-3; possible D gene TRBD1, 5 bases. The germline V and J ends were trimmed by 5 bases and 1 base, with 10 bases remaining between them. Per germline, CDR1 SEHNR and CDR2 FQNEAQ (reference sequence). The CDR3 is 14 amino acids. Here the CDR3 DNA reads TGTGCCAGCAGCATCGACAGACGCACAGATACGCAGTATTTT. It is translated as CASSIDRRTDTQYF.

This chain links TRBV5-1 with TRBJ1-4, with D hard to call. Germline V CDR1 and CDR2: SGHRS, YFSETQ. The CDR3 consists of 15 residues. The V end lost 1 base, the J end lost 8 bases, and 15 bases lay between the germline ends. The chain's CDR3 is CASSLRRDVQEKLFF. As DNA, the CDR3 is TGCGCCAGCAGCTTGAGGAGGGATGTTCAGGAAAAACTGTTTTTT.

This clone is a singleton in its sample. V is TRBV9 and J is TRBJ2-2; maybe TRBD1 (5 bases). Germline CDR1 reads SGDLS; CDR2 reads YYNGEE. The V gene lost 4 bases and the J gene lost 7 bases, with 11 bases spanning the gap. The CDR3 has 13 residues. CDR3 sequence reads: CASSFATVGELFF. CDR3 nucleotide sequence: TGTGCCAGCAGCTTTGCGACAGTCGGGGAGCTGTTTTTT.

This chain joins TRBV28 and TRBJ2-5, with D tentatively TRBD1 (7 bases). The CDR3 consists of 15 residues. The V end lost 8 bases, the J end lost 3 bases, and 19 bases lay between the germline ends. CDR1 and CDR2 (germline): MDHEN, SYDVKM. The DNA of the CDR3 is TGTGCCAGCCAACCAACAGGGGAGGTAGAAGAGACCCAGTACTTC. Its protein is CASQPTGEVEETQYF.

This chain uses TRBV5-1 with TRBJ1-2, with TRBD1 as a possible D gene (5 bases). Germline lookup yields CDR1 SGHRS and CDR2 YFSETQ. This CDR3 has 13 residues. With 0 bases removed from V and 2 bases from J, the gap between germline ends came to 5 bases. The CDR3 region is CASSLGGNYGYTF. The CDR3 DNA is TGCGCCAGCAGCTTGGGGGGGAACTATGGCTACACCTTC.

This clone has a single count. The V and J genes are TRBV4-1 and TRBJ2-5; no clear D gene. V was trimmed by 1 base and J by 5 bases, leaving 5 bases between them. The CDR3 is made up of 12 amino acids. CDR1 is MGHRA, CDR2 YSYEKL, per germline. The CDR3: CASSQVPETQYF. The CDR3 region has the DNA TGCGCCAGCAGCCAAGTTCCGGAGACCCAGTACTTC.

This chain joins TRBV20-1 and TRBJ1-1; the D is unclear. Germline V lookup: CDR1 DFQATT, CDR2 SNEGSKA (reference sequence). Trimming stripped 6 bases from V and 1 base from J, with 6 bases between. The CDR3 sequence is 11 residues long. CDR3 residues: CSALGNTEAFF. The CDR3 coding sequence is TGCAGTGCCCTGGGGAACACTGAAGCTTTCTTT.

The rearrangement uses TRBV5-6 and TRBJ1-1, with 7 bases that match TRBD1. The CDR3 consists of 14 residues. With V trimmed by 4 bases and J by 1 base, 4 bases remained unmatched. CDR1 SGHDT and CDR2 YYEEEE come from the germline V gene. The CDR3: CASSHGDRNTEAFF. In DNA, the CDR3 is TGTGCCAGCAGCCATGGGGACAGGAACACTGAAGCTTTCTTT. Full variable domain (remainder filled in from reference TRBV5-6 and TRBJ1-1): DAGVTQSPTHLIKTRGQQVTLRCSPKSGHDTVSWYQQALGQGPQFIFQYYEEEERQRGNFPDRFSGHQFPNYSSELNVNALLLGDSALYLCASSHGDRNTEAFFGQGTRLTVV.

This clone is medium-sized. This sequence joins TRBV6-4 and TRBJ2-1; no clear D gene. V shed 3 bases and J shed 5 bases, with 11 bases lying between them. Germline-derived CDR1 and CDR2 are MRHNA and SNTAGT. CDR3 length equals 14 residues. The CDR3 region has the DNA TGTGCCAGCAGTGAGACCGGACGCAACAATGAGCAGTTCTTC. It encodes CASSETGRNNEQFF.

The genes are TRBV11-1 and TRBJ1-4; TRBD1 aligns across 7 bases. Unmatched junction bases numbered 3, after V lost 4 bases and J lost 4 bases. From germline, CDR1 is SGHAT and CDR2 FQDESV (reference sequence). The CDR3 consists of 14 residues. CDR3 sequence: CASSSGQLNEKLFF. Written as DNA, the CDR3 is TGTGCCAGCAGCTCGGGACAGCTTAATGAAAAACTGTTTTTT.

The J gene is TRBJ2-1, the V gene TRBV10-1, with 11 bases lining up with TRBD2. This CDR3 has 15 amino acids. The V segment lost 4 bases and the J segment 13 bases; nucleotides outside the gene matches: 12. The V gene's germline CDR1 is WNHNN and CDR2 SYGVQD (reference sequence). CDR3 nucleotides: TGCGCCAGCAGTGCAGGGCTAGCGGGGGGCCAACGCCAGTTCTTC. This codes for CASSAGLAGGQRQFF.

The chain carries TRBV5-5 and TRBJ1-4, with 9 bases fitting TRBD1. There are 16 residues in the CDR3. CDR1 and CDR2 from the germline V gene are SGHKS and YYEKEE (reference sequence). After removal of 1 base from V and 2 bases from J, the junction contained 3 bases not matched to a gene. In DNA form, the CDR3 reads TGTGCCAGCAGCTTGACAGGGGGCAATACTAATGAAAAACTGTTTTTT. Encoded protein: CASSLTGGNTNEKLFF.

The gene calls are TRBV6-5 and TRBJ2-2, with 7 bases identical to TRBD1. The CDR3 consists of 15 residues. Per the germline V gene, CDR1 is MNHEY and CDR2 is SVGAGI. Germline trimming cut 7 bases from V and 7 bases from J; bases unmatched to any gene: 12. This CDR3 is CASNRQGRIVGELFF. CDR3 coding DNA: TGTGCCAGCAATCGACAGGGTCGGATTGTCGGGGAGCTGTTTTTT.

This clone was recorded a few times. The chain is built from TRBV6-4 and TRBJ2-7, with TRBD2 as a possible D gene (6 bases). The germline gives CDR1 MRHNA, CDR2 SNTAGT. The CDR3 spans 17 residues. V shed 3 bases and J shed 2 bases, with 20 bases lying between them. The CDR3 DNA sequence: TGTGCCAGCAGTGATCTGGGCCGGGTAGCGGAAACCTACGAGCAGTACTTC. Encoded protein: CASSDLGRVAETYEQYF.

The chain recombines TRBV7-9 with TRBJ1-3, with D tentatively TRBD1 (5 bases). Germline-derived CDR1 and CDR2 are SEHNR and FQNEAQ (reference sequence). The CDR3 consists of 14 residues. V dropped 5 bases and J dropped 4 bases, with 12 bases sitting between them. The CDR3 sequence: CASSPGFEGNTIYF. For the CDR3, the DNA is TGTGCCAGCAGCCCAGGGTTTGAAGGAAACACCATATATTTT.

CDR3 region: CASSPGVATDTQYF. The CDR3 region has the DNA TGTGCCAGCAGCCCCGGGGTGGCAACAGATACGCAGTATTTT. This chain links TRBV7-2 with TRBJ2-3; TRBD2 might be the D (5 bases). V lost 5 bases and J lost 3, with 12 bases in between. Germline lookup yields CDR1 SGHTA and CDR2 FQGNSA. CDR3 length: 14 amino acids.